Listed below are T cell receptor beta chains from one sample, sequenced in a study of T-cell reconstitution after alpha-beta-depleted transplantation in children. MiXCR, run by TCRdb on the PCR reads, gives a single entry per CDR3 protein. The sample shows 300,000 to 350,000 distinct CDR3 sequences, 20% to 30% of them seen only once. Specimen: PBMCs, mostly from graft donor cells, collected 180 days after TCRalphabeta/CD19-depleted stem cell transplant. These TCRs come from a male patient younger than 18 who had a stem cell transplant for acute lymphoblastic leukemia, so the T cells may come from the graft donor. The CDR3 runs from the conserved cysteine through the conserved F or W. D genes are given only for firm matches. Size is stated for part of the rows, as once, few or many counts, or as a class when the clone is expanded.

NA,NA,TRBV6-1,TRBJ2-7,TGTGCCAGCAGGAGGGCCGGCGGCTCCTACGAGCAGTACTTC,CASRRAGGSYEQYF
few,TRBD2,TRBV7-2,TRBJ2-1,TGTGCCAGCAGCTTCCGACTAGCGGTAAGCTCCTACAATGAGCAGTTCTTC,CASSFRLAVSSYNEQFF
NA,NA,TRBV6-5,TRBJ1-4,TGTGCCAGCAGTTACCTACGGGGAGATGAAAAACTGTTTTTT,CASSYLRGDEKLFF
NA,NA,TRBV5-1,TRBJ2-7,TGCGCCAGCAGCTTGGTAGAGGGCGAGCAGTACTTC,CASSLVEGEQYF
NA,NA,TRBV20-1,TRBJ2-5,TGCAGTGCTAGGACTCAAGAGACCCAGTACTTC,CSARTQETQYF
many,NA,TRBV5-1,TRBJ2-7,TGCGCCAGCAGCCCCGGACAGTGGGGCTACGAGCAGTACTTC,CASSPGQWGYEQYF
NA,NA,TRBV6-5,TRBJ1-1,TGTGCCAGCAGTTACTCGTCCCCCTTGAACACTGAAGCTTTCTTT,CASSYSSPLNTEAFF
few,NA,TRBV6-2/TRBV6-3,TRBJ1-1,TGTGCCAGCAGTTACCTCGACAGGAGGGCCGAAGCTTTCTTT,CASSYLDRRAEAFF
NA,NA,TRBV9,TRBJ2-7,TGTGCCAGCAGCCTACCGGGAAGCGAGCAGTACTTC,CASSLPGSEQYF
NA,TRBD2,TRBV28,TRBJ2-1,TGTGCCAGCAGTTTGCTAGCGGGAGGGGCTAATGAGCAGTTCTTC,CASSLLAGGANEQFF
NA,NA,TRBV3-1,TRBJ1-3,TGTGCCAGCAGTCGCTTCGACACCATATATTTT,CASSRFDTIYF
NA,TRBD2,TRBV5-6,TRBJ2-1,TGTGCCAGCAGCTCGATGACACTAGCGGGGGACTACAATGAGCAGTTCTTC,CASSSMTLAGDYNEQFF
few,NA,TRBV9,TRBJ1-2,TGTGCCAGCACCCCCCGACAGATCGCTAACTATGGCTACACCTTC,CASTPRQIANYGYTF
few,NA,TRBV7-9,TRBJ2-1,TGTGCCAGCAGCCTAAGAATTGTAGGTGAGCAGTTCTTC,CASSLRIVGEQFF
few,NA,TRBV15,TRBJ1-4,TGTGCCACCAGCAGATTAGGTGCAACTAATGAAAAACTGTTTTTT,CATSRLGATNEKLFF
NA,NA,TRBV5-5,TRBJ1-5,TGTGCCAGCAGCTTACCTAATCAGCCCCAGCATTTT,CASSLPNQPQHF
NA,TRBD2,TRBV24-1,TRBJ2-7,TGTGCCACCAGTGACGCGGGAGGGCCGTCCGAGCAGTACTTC,CATSDAGGPSEQYF
NA,TRBD2,TRBV7-8,TRBJ2-3,TGTGCCAGCAGCTCCTGGGTTAGCGGGAATACAGATACGCAGTATTTT,CASSSWVSGNTDTQYF
NA,NA,TRBV7-9,TRBJ2-7,TGTGCCAGCCGTGGGCAGGGACCCTACGAGCAGTACTTC,CASRGQGPYEQYF
NA,TRBD2,TRBV7-8,TRBJ2-1,TGTGCCAGCACCCTCGACCCGGGACTAGGATACAATGAGCAGTTCTTC,CASTLDPGLGYNEQFF
few,TRBD1,TRBV7-2,TRBJ2-3,TGTGCCAGCAGCTTAGTTCGACAGGGTTGGGGCACAGATACGCAGTATTTT,CASSLVRQGWGTDTQYF
many,NA,TRBV3-1,TRBJ1-5,TGTGCCAGCAGCCGCATGGGAAATCAGCCCCAGCATTTT,CASSRMGNQPQHF